This TCR beta chain appears in the sequencing data of a study of blood T cell repertoires in COVID-19. There are 13 residues in the CDR3. V lost 4 bases and J lost 2, with 7 bases in between. Germline V lookup: CDR1 MDHEN, CDR2 SYDVKM. Method: immunoSEQ multiplex PCR; TCRdb's copy keeps in-frame clones and lacks some. The sample has roughly 290,000 clones, around 89% seen once. This TCR derives from a woman aged 55-70 years with acute or convalescent COVID-19. The chain has TRBV28 and TRBJ2-3; D remains unclear. The specimen sequenced was peripheral blood. CDR3 DNA sequence: TGTGCCAGCAGTTCCCAGAACACAGATACGCAGTATTTT. It translates to CASSSQNTDTQYF.